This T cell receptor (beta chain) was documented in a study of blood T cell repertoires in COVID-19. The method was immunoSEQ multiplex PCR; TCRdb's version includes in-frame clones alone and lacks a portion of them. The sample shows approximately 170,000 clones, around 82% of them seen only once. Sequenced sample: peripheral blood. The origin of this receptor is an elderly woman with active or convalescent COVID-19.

In DNA form, the CDR3 reads TGTGCCAGCAGTCCACCGGGGGGTCTTGGCTACACCTTC. Translating it yields CASSPPGGLGYTF. The V and J genes are TRBV12-3 or TRBV12-4 and TRBJ1-2; the D gene is possibly TRBD1 (5 bases). This CDR3 has 13 residues. Trimming took off 5 bases at V and 7 bases at J, with 14 bases between the two ends.